This T cell receptor beta chain was sequenced in a study of T cell responses to AZD1222 COVID-19 vaccine. The protocol was immunoSEQ multiplex PCR, while the TCRdb copy is restricted to in-frame clones and leaves out a portion. The profile shows 150,000 or so clones, about 90% of them singletons. The length of the CDR3 is 15 residues. With 0 bases removed from V and 1 base from J, the gap between germline ends came to 10 bases. CDR1 is SGHTS and CDR2 is YDEGEE in the germline V gene. This receptor was taken from an adult in good health. The sample was peripheral blood, taken on day 0 of MenACWY control vaccination. The V and J genes are TRBV5-8 and TRBJ1-2, with D tentatively TRBD1 (6 bases). CDR3 in amino acids: CASSLGQGINYGYTF. The DNA of the CDR3 is TGTGCCAGCAGCTTGGGGCAGGGGATTAACTATGGCTACACCTTC.